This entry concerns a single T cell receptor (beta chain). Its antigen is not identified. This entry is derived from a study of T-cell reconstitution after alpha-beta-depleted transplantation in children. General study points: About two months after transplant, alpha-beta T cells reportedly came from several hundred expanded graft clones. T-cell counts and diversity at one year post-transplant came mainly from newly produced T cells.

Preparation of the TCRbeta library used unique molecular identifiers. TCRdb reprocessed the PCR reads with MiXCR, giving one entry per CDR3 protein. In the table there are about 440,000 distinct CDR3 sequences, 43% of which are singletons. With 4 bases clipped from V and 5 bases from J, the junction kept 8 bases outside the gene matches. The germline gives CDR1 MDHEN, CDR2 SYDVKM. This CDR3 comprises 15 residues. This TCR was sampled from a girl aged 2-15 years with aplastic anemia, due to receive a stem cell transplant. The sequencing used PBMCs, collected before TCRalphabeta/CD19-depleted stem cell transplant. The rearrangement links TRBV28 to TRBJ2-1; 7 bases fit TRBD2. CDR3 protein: CASSSTSALNNEQFF. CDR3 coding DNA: TGTGCCAGCAGTTCCACTAGCGCCCTAAACAATGAGCAGTTCTTC.